This T cell receptor beta chain emerged from a study of cytomegalovirus exposure and HLA in healthy donors. About this clone itself: Its target is not known.

PCR used 60 Vbeta primers and 13 Jbeta primers. Clones were read by immunoSEQ multiplex PCR, and TCRdb kept only the in-frame ones, dropping some. In the table there are about 150,000 clones, under 85% of which are singletons. Points from the study as a whole: Only CMV serostatus was available as immune exposure information. Presence/absence analyses treated sequencing depth as roughly uniform across donors. Several top significant clusters appeared, in a later analysis, to be linked to common viral pathogens.

The V and J ends lost 4 bases and 10 bases respectively, with 26 bases between them. This CDR3 has 16 residues. Germline CDR1 reads SGHRS; CDR2 reads YFSETQ. The sequencing sample was made of PBMCs. The chain combines TRBV5-1 with TRBJ1-1, with a possible D match to TRBD1 (5 bases). This TCR came from a woman between 35 and 50 years old in good health and CMV-seropositive. The CDR3 DNA reads as TGCGCCAGCAGCCGGGAGGGGTCCAGCTTACCTTTACGAGCTTTCTTT. Its translation: CASSREGSSLPLRAFF.